The text below deals with one T cell receptor (beta chain). Its antigen remains unidentified. Sorted CD4+ subsets: naive, central memory, regulatory, stem cell-like memory (CD45RO/CCR7/CD25/CD127/CD95/CD27 panel). Sorting produced populations that all topped 95% purity. These data come from a study of beta chain features in type 1 diabetes. Study details: Across every sample, about 100 million sorted cells were examined in total. Regarding the study as a whole: When Type 1 diabetes patients were examined, their TCRB CDR3s proved moderately but significantly shorter in all four CD4+ subsets. Fewer junction insertions and more nucleotide deletions appeared in type 1 diabetes patients.

Since all of the isolated RNA was reverse transcribed, expressed TCRB transcripts were what got sequenced. TCRdb's table, derived via immunoSEQ multiplex PCR, lists solely in-frame clones and lacks some. The data contain fewer than 450,000 clones, roughly 12% of them seen just once; the ten biggest clones take up about 0.016%. The sequenced sample consisted of naive CD4+ T cells from blood. The clonotype was recovered from a woman between 18 and 30 years old with type 1 diabetes.

DNA of the CDR3: TGTGCCAGCAGCCAAGGTGTTAGCCCGGGACAGGGGAAAGAGACCCAGTACTTC. This translates into CASSQGVSPGQGKETQYF. The chain links TRBV14 to TRBJ2-5; 10 bases are a match to TRBD1. The CDR3 sequence is 18 residues long. The V gene's germline CDR1 is SGHDN and CDR2 FVKESK. V gave up 1 base and J gave up 3 bases; unmatched junction bases: 11.